These 24 T cell receptor beta chains originate from one sample sequenced in a study of T cells after yellow fever vaccination. TCRdb reprocessed the 5' RACE reads with MiXCR, giving one entry per CDR3 protein. Altogether under 550,000 distinct CDR3 sequences are present, 20% to 25% being singletons, with the ten largest covering about 16%. Material: PBMCs, obtained approximately 22 days after the first yellow fever vaccination. These receptors were taken from a man between 18 and 29 years old who received the YFV17D yellow fever vaccine.

The table lists this clonotype with a count of one. This chain connects TRBV24-1 to TRBJ2-2, with D unclear. V gave up 4 bases and J gave up 0 bases, with 5 bases separating them. The CDR3 spans 14 residues. Germline CDR1 is KGHDR and CDR2 is SFDVKD. This CDR3 is CATSESSNTGELFF. CDR3 in DNA: TGTGCCACCAGTGAGTCATCGAACACCGGGGAGCTGTTTTTT.

V gene TRBV7-6 combines with J gene TRBJ2-2, with D possibly called TRBD1 or TRBD2 (6 bases each). V dropped 7 bases and J dropped 7 bases, with 16 bases sitting between them. Germline V gives CDR1 SGHVS, CDR2 FNYEAQ. This CDR3 has 14 amino acids. The DNA of the CDR3 is TGTGCCAGCAAAGGGGGGCTTGTCGACGGGGAGCTGTTTTTT. Protein product: CASKGGLVDGELFF.

This clonotype was picked up a small number of times. The chain's CDR3 is CASSIVSGTNGELFF. The CDR3 bases are TGTGCCAGTAGTATAGTATCCGGAACCAACGGGGAGCTGTTTTTT. The chain recombines TRBV19 with TRBJ2-2; no firm D call. V lost 1 base, J lost 7 bases, and 13 bases lay in between. This CDR3 comprises 15 residues. Germline assignment: CDR1 LNHDA and CDR2 SQIVND (reference sequence).

This clonotype was picked up a small number of times. The CDR3 loop is CASSLGFNTGELFF. CDR3 bases: TGTGCCAGCAGTCTAGGATTTAACACCGGGGAGCTGTTTTTT. V gene TRBV6-1 combines with J gene TRBJ2-2; no reliable D call. CDR1 is MNHNS, CDR2 SASEGT, per germline. The CDR3 consists of 14 residues. Trimming took 5 bases from V and 2 from J, leaving 9 bases between them.

The V and J genes are TRBV4-2 and TRBJ1-1; TRBD1 matches 7 bases. Germline loops: CDR1 LGHNA, CDR2 YNFKEQ. The CDR3 has 15 amino acids. The trim removed 4 bases at V and 1 base at J, leaving 6 bases unmatched. The CDR3 sequence is CASSPQTGQNTEAFF. The CDR3 nucleotides are TGTGCCAGCAGCCCCCAGACAGGGCAGAACACTGAAGCTTTCTTT.

This clonotype was picked up a small number of times. This chain joins TRBV21-1 and TRBJ2-4; TRBD1, the table's D call, lacks a check against the DNA. TRBV21-1 is marked as a pseudogene. This CDR3 region has 16 residues. The CDR3 region has the DNA TGTGCCAGCAGCGGTAACCCCGGGACAGCCAAAAACATTCAGTACTTC. Translating gives CASSGNPGTAKNIQYF.

The genes are TRBV29-1 and TRBJ2-7; 7 nucleotides match TRBD1. Unmatched junction bases numbered 13, after V lost 4 bases and J lost 7 bases. The V gene's germline CDR1 is SQVTM and CDR2 ANQGSEA. CDR3 length: 14 residues. The CDR3 sequence is CSVGGRQGPFEQYF. The CDR3 DNA reads TGCAGCGTTGGTGGAAGACAGGGACCCTTTGAGCAGTACTTC.

V and J are TRBV12-3 or TRBV12-4 and TRBJ1-1; D unclear. This CDR3 is 14 amino acids long. Deletions cut 3 bases from V and 4 bases from J, with 12 bases between. The CDR3, as DNA: TGTGCCAGCAGTTTCGAGGCGCTGGCCACTGAAGCTTTCTTT. This gives the protein CASSFEALATEAFF.

V is TRBV4-1 and J is TRBJ2-1; D gene uncertain. CDR3 length equals 14 residues. The V end was cut by 0 bases, the J end by 8 bases, with 11 bases between. Germline V gene sequence: CDR1 MGHRA, CDR2 YSYEKL. The CDR3 nucleotides read TGCGCCAGCAGCCAAGAAGGACGGCGCCATGAGCAGTTCTTC. Translated, it gives CASSQEGRRHEQFF.

The chain couples TRBV7-3 to TRBJ2-3, with no clear D. The CDR3 spans 12 residues. Germline V gene sequence: CDR1 SGHTA, CDR2 FQGTGA. Deletions cut 8 bases from V and 8 bases from J, with 14 bases between. This CDR3 reads CASGQDQSTQYF. The CDR3 DNA reads TGTGCCAGCGGCCAAGATCAAAGTACGCAGTATTTT.

In this sample, this clonotype turned up a few times. The chain couples TRBV4-1 to TRBJ2-3; 8 positions agree with TRBD2. This CDR3 region has 15 residues. Per the germline V gene, CDR1 is MGHRA and CDR2 is YSYEKL. Unmatched junction bases numbered 5, after V lost 4 bases and J lost 2 bases. The CDR3 DNA sequence: TGCGCCAGCAGCCGAAACGGGGGGGCCACAGATACGCAGTATTTT. Amino acids: CASSRNGGATDTQYF.

At least ten counts were recorded for this clonotype. The V call is TRBV29-1, the J call TRBJ1-1; TRBD1 might be the D (5 bases). Trimming shortened V by 8 bases and J by 0 bases, and 19 bases separated the two germline ends. Germline CDR1 is SQVTM and CDR2 is ANQGSEA. The length of the CDR3 is 15 residues. Here the CDR3 reads CSTRAGWGMNTEAFF. The CDR3 DNA reads as TGCAGCACGAGGGCTGGATGGGGGATGAACACTGAAGCTTTCTTT.

The chain carries TRBV28 and TRBJ2-6; D not resolved. CDR3 length equals 15 residues. CDR1 is MDHEN and CDR2 is SYDVKM in the germline V gene. The germline V and J ends were trimmed by 3 bases and 0 bases, with 6 bases remaining between them. The CDR3 sequence is CASSLYYSGANVLTF. DNA of the CDR3: TGTGCCAGCAGTTTGTACTACTCTGGGGCCAACGTCCTGACTTTC. Looking up the rest from reference TRBV28 and TRBJ2-6 gives the full variable domain: DVKVTQSSRYLVKRTGEKVFLECVQDMDHENMFWYRQDPGLGLRLIYFSYDVKMKEKGDIPEGYSVSREKKERFSLILESASTNQTSMYLCASSLYYSGANVLTFGAGSRLTVL.

The rearrangement uses TRBV5-1 and TRBJ1-1; D not resolved. The CDR3 is 14 amino acids. The V gene's germline CDR1 is SGHRS and CDR2 YFSETQ. The ends were cut back, 0 bases at V and 4 bases at J, with 10 bases in the middle. The CDR3 sequence: CASSLVARRTEAFF. CDR3 DNA: TGCGCCAGCAGCTTGGTTGCCAGGCGCACTGAAGCTTTCTTT.

This clonotype was counted between two and nine times. The chain employs TRBV5-1 and TRBJ2-7; unclear D gene. The CDR3 loop spans 11 amino acids. Germline lookup yields CDR1 SGHRS and CDR2 YFSETQ. V was cut by 4 bases and J by 3 bases, with 5 bases left in between. Here the CDR3 reads CASSENYEQYF. The CDR3 region has the DNA TGCGCCAGCAGCGAAAACTACGAGCAGTACTTC.

The chain joins TRBV18 to TRBJ2-7; 10 bases align to TRBD1. Germline trimming cut 6 bases from V and 4 bases from J; bases unmatched to any gene: 12. The CDR3 contains 16 residues. The germline V gene encodes CDR1 KGHSH and CDR2 LQKENI. CDR3 nucleotide sequence: TGTGCCAGCTCGGAAAGTTGGGGACAGGGGTCTTACGAGCAGTACTTC. Protein product: CASSESWGQGSYEQYF.

This clonotype was found a few times. The rearrangement uses TRBV6-2 or TRBV6-3 and TRBJ2-7, with TRBD2 identical over 9 bases. The V segment lost 6 bases and the J segment 6 bases; nucleotides outside the gene matches: 3. The germline V gene encodes CDR1 MNHEY and CDR2 SVGEGT. This CDR3 is 12 amino acids long. CDR3 in amino acids: CASRLSGGEQYV. The CDR3 DNA reads as TGTGCCAGCAGACTTAGCGGGGGCGAGCAGTACGTC.

V is TRBV11-3 and J is TRBJ2-3; TRBD1 is a possible D gene (7 bases). The germline gives CDR1 SGHNT, CDR2 YENEEA. V lost 5 bases to trimming and J lost 0 bases, with 12 bases between them. The CDR3 loop spans 15 amino acids. CDR3 sequence reads: CASSQGGSSTDTQYF. Written as DNA, the CDR3 is TGTGCCAGCAGCCAGGGGGGCAGTAGCACAGATACGCAGTATTTT.

The V and J genes are TRBV7-9 and TRBJ1-5; D might be TRBD1 (6 bases). Trimming shortened V by 2 bases and J by 10 bases, and 15 bases separated the two germline ends. The CDR3 extends over 14 amino acids. Germline lookup yields CDR1 SEHNR and CDR2 FQNEAQ (reference sequence). CDR3: CASSLSGGPSPQHF. As DNA, the CDR3 is TGTGCCAGCAGCTTATCGGGGGGGCCCTCCCCCCAGCATTTT.

The gene calls are TRBV6-5 and TRBJ2-5, with 11 bases lining up with TRBD2. J was trimmed by 9 bases and V by 0 bases; bases with no gene match: 12. The length of the CDR3 is 17 residues. From germline, CDR1 is MNHEY and CDR2 SVGAGI. DNA for the CDR3: TGTGCCAGCAGTTACTCGGGGCTAGCGGGGGGCCGGACGGCCCAGTACTTC. Translating gives CASSYSGLAGGRTAQYF.

The CDR3 spells CASSLSGPGPQHF. The CDR3 DNA reads TGTGCCAGCAGTTTGTCCGGACCGGGGCCCCAGCATTTT. This chain connects TRBV12-3 or TRBV12-4 to TRBJ1-5; D is unclear. V gave up 3 bases and J gave up 9 bases, with 12 bases separating them. The CDR3 sequence is 13 residues long.

In this sample, this clonotype turned up a few times. The genes are TRBV7-9 and TRBJ2-3; D is unclear. The germline gives CDR1 SEHNR, CDR2 FQNEAQ (reference sequence). This CDR3 has 15 residues. V was shortened by 5 bases and J by 0 bases, with 12 bases between the two germline ends. The CDR3, as DNA: TGTGCCAGCAGCACCTCCCTCGGCAGCACAGATACGCAGTATTTT. Protein: CASSTSLGSTDTQYF. The full variable domain, in which reference TRBV7-9 and TRBJ2-3 provide the parts outside the CDR3, is DTGVSQNPRHKITKRGQNVTFRCDPISEHNRLYWYRQTLGQGPEFLTYFQNEAQLEKSRLLSDRFSAERPKGSFSTLEIQRTEQGDSAMYLCASSTSLGSTDTQYFGPGTRLTVL.

The V call is TRBV9, the J call TRBJ2-3, with D unclear. Trimming shortened V by 0 bases and J by 3 bases, and 8 bases separated the two germline ends. Germline values: CDR1 SGDLS, CDR2 YYNGEE. This CDR3 spans 14 amino acids. The CDR3 DNA is TGTGCCAGCAGCGTAGGGAGTCCGACAGATACGCAGTATTTT. Translated: CASSVGSPTDTQYF.

This clonotype was seen a handful of times. This chain links TRBV6-2 or TRBV6-3 with TRBJ2-2; D is possibly TRBD1 (6 bases). The CDR3 length is 15 residues. Germline lookup yields CDR1 MNHEY and CDR2 SVGEGT. V shed 8 bases and J shed 4 bases, with 17 bases lying between them. The chain's CDR3 is CASGGLTGVTGELFF. CDR3 in DNA: TGTGCCAGCGGGGGCCTAACAGGAGTCACCGGGGAGCTGTTTTTT.